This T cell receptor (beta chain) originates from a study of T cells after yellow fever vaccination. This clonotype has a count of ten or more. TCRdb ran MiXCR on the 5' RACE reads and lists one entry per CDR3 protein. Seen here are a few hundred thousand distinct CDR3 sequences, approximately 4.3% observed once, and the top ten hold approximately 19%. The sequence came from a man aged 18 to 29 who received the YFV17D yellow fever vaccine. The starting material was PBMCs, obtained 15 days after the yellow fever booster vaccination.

The CDR3 loop reads CASSQGYSTYSYNEQFF. The DNA for the CDR3 is TGCGCCAGCAGCCAAGGATACAGCACCTATTCCTACAATGAGCAGTTCTTC. The chain recombines TRBV4-3 with TRBJ2-1; no definite D call. Germline lookup yields CDR1 LGHNA and CDR2 YSLEER. Trimming took 1 base from V and 1 from J, leaving 14 bases between them. There are 17 residues in the CDR3.